This section outlines one T cell receptor (beta chain) sequence together with its context. CDR1 is LNHDA and CDR2 is SQIVND in the germline V gene (reference sequence). The CDR3 is 18 residues long. The J segment lost 0 bases and the V segment lost 3 bases, leaving 10 bases of the junction unmatched. Profiled with immunoSEQ multiplex PCR; TCRdb holds only in-frame clones, not every one. Counted here are fewer than 200,000 clones, around 73% occurring once; the ten biggest clones make up around a sixth. The sample is drawn from a study of blood T cell repertoires in COVID-19. Participants' reported clinical history set cohort assignment. The study counted Cohort 3 donors as recovered given two negative PCRs, clearance, or symptom resolution.

The receptor comes from a woman aged 45-60 years who had recovered from COVID-19. Input material: PBMCs or T cells enriched from blood (not recorded which). The chain links TRBV19 to TRBJ2-7, with 11 nucleotides matching TRBD2. CDR3 nucleotide sequence: TGTGCCAGTAGTATCGGACGGCAGCTAGCGGGAGGCTCCTACGAGCAGTACTTC. Its protein is CASSIGRQLAGGSYEQYF.